This T cell receptor beta chain came from a study of blood T cells in healthy people across ages. Germline V gene lookup returns CDR1 SNHLY and CDR2 FYNNEI. Deletions cut 6 bases from V and 3 bases from J, with 9 bases between. The CDR3 runs 13 residues. The use of a sample-barcoded 5' primer and a J-beta primer mix characterized a second PCR of roughly 7 to 12 cycles. Using its own MiXCR run on the 5' RACE reads, TCRdb lists one record per CDR3 protein. This table holds about 1.5 million distinct CDR3 sequences, approximately 40% found once. This clonotype was recorded a few times. The chain is built from TRBV2 and TRBJ2-1; D is unclear. Material for sequencing was blood. This clonotype originated in a woman between 18 and 29 years old in good health. CDR3 sequence reads: CASRLLVYNEQFF. CDR3 DNA sequence: TGTGCCAGCAGGCTATTGGTCTACAATGAGCAGTTCTTC. Combining the CDR3 with reference TRBV2 and TRBJ2-1 gives the whole variable domain EPEVTQTPSHQVTQMGQEVILRCVPISNHLYFYWYRQILGQKVEFLVSFYNNEISEKSEIFDDQFSVERPDGSNFTLKIRSTKLEDSAMYFCASRLLVYNEQFFGPGTRLTVL.